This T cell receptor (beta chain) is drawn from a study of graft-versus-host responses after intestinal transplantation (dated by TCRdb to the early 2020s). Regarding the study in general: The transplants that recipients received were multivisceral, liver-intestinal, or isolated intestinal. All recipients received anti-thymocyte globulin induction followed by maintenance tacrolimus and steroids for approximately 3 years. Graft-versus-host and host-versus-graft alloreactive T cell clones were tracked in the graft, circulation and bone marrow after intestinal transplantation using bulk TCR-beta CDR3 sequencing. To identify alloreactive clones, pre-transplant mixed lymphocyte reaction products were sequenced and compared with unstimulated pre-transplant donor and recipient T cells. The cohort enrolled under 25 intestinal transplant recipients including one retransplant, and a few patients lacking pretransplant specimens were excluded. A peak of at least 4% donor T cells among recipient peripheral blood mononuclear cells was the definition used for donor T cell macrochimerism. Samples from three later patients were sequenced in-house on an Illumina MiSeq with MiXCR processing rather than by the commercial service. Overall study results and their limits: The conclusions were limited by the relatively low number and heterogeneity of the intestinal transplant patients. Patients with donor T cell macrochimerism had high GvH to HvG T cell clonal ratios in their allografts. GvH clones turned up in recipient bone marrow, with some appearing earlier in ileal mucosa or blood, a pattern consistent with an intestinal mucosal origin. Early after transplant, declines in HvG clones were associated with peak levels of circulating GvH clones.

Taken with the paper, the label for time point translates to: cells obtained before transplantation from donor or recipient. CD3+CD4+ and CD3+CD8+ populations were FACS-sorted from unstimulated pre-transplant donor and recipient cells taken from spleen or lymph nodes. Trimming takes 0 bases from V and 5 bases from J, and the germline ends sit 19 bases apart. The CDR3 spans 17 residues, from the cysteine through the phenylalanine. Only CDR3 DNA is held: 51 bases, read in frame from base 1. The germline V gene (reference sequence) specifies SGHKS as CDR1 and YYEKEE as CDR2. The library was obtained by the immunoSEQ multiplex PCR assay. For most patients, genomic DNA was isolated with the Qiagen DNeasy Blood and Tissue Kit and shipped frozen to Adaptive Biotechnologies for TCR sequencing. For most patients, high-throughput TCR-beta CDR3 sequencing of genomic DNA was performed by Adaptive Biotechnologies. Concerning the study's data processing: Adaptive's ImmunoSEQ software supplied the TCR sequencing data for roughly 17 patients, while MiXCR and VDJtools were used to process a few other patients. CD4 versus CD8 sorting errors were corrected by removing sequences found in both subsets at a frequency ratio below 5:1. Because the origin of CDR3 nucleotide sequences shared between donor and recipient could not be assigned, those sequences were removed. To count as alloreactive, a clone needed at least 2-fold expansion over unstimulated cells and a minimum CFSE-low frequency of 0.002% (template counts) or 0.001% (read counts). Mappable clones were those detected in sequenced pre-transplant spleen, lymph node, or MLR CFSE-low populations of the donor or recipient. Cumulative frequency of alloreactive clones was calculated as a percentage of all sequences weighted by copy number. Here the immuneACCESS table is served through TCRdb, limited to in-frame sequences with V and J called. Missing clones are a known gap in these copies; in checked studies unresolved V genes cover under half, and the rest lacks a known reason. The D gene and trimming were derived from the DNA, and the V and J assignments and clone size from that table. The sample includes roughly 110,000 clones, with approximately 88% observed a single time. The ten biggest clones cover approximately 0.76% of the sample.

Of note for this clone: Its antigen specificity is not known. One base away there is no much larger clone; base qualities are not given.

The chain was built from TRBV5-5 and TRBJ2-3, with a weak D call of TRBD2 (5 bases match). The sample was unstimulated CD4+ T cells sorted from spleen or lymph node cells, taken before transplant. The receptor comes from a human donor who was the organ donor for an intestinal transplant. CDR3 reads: CASSLGFGVGAVDTQYF. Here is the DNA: TGTGCCAGCAGCTTGGGGTTCGGTGTGGGAGCCGTAGATACGCAGTATTTT.